The rows below give T cell receptor beta chains drawn from one sample of a study of control samples from healthy donors and cancer patients. The assay was immunoSEQ multiplex PCR, and TCRdb's table has in-frame clones only and misses some. This table has 210,000 or so clones, around 90% appearing once. The sample comprised blood. The receptors shown here come from a man aged 25 to 45 in good health. Each CDR3 is given with its conserved first and last residue.

>TRBV4-2
CASSPLGQGGGYTF
>TRBV30
CAWNPGQNNEQFF
>TRBV19
CASRDRGEKLFF
>TRBV11-2
CASSLLSGGAYNEQFF
>TRBV5-1
CASSGTGGARELFF
>TRBV9
CASNLFPGSTGELFF
>TRBV5-1
CASSSDGSGNTIYF
>TRBV6-5
CASGEYSNQPQHF
>TRBV12-3/TRBV12-4
CASSFLDTEAFF
>TRBV24-1
CATRGGLVVTYEQYF
>TRBV11-2
CASSLELPIDNSPLHF
>TRBV3-1/TRBV3-2
CASSQGGQGNTEAFF
>TRBV6-5
CASSYQWTLNTEAFF
>TRBV9
CASSVDNPWGANVLTF
>TRBV25-1
CASSEYREADGYTF
>TRBV3-1/TRBV3-2
CASSQEDTSYEQYF
>TRBV10-3
CAISEVSSYEQYF
>TRBV7-6
CASSLGGVKTGNTIYF
>TRBV10-2
CASSEGPHSGNTIYF
>TRBV11-2
CASSFYSVTGGTEAFF
>TRBV24-1
CATEKQILYEQYF